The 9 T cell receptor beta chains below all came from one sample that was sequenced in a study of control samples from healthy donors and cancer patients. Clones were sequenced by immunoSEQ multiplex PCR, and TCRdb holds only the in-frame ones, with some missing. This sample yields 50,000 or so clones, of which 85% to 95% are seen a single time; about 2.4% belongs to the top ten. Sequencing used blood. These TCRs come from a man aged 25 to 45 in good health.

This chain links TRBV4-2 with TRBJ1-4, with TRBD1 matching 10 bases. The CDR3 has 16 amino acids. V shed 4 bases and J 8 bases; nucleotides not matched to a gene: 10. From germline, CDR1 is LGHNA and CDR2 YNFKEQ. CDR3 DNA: TGTGCCAGCAGCCTCATCGTTGGGACAGGGGTGGAAAAACTGTTTTTT. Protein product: CASSLIVGTGVEKLFF.

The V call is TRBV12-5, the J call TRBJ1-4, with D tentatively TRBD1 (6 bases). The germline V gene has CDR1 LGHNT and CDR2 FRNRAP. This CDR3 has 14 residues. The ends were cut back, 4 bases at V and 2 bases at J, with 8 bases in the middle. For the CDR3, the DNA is TGTGCTAGTGGTTGGGGGGGCACTAATGAAAAACTGTTTTTT. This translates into CASGWGGTNEKLFF.

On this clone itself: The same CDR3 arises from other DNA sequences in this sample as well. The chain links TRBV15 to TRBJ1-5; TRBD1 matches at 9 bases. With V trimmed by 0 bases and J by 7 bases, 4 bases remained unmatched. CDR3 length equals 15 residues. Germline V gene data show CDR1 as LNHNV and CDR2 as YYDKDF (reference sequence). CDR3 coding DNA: TGTGCCACCAGCAGAGATAGGGGACAGGGCCAGCCCCAGCATTTT. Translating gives CATSRDRGQGQPQHF. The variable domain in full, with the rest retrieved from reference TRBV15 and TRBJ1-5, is DAMVIQNPRYQVTQFGKPVTLSCSQTLNHNVMYWYQQKSSQAPKLLFHYYDKDFNNEADTPDNFQSRRPNTSFCFLDIRSPGLGDTAMYLCATSRDRGQGQPQHFGDGTRLSIL.

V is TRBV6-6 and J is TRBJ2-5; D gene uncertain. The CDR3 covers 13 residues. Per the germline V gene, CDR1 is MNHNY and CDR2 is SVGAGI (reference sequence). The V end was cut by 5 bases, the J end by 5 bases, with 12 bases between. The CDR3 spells CASSKGQGETQYF. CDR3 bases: TGTGCCAGCAGTAAGGGCCAAGGGGAGACCCAGTACTTC.

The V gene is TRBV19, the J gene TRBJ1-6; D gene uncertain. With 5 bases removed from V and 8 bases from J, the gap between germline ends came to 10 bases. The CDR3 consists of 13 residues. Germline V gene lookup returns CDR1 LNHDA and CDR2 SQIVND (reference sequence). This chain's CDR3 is CASSSDSDSPLHF. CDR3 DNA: TGTGCCAGTAGTTCCGATTCCGATTCACCCCTCCACTTT.

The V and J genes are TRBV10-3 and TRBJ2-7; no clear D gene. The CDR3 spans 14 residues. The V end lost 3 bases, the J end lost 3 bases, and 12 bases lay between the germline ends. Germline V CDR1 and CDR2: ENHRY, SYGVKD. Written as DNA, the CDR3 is TGTGCCATCAGTGACCCGCCGGACGGCTACGAGCAGTACTTC. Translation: CAISDPPDGYEQYF.

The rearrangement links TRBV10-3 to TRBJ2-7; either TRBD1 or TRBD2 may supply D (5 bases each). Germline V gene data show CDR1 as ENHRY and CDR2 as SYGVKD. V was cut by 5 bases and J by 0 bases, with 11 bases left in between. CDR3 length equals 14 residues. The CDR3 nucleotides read TGTGCCATCAGTATGGGGGTTAGCTCCTACGAGCAGTACTTC. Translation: CAISMGVSSYEQYF.

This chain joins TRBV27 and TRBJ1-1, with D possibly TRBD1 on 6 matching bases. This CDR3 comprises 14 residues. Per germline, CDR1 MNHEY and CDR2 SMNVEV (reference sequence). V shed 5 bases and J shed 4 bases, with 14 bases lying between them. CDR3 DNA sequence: TGTGCCAGCAGTCCCTGGGGGCGGACCACTGAAGCTTTCTTT. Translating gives CASSPWGRTTEAFF.

The CDR3 nucleotides read TGTGCCAGCTCCCCTAGGTCAGATACGCAGTATTTT. This encodes CASSPRSDTQYF. V usage is TRBV28 and J usage is TRBJ2-3; D remains unclear. The germline V gene has CDR1 MDHEN and CDR2 SYDVKM. This CDR3 is built from 12 residues. V was shortened by 8 bases and J by 4 bases, with 10 bases between the two germline ends.